This entry describes one TCR beta chain. Using immunoSEQ multiplex PCR, the repertoire was profiled, and TCRdb retains in-frame clones only, with some absent. This table has 300,000 to 350,000 clones, around 83% appearing once. The data are from a study of blood T cell repertoires in COVID-19. In the study overall: Sources were T cells, B-cell-depleted T cells, or PBMCs; the material itself was cDNA or gDNA.

The V segment lost 4 bases and the J segment 1 base; nucleotides outside the gene matches: 11. This CDR3 contains 18 residues. The germline V gene has CDR1 SGHRS and CDR2 YFSETQ. This sequence originates from a man between 25 and 39 years old with active or convalescent COVID-19. This sequence joins TRBV5-1 and TRBJ1-1; 12 bases match TRBD1. The sequenced sample consisted of peripheral blood. In DNA, the CDR3 is TGCGCCAGCAGCGCCCGATGGGACAGGGGGCGCCGGAACACTGAAGCTTTCTTT. Protein product: CASSARWDRGRRNTEAFF.